The 23 T cell receptor beta chains in this list originate from one sample, sequenced in a study of identical twins. Using its own MiXCR run on the 5' RACE reads, TCRdb lists one record per CDR3 protein. Of hundreds of thousands of distinct CDR3 sequences listed, 9% to 15% are singletons. These same records also appear under a second study, on yellow fever vaccine responses in identical twins.

The sequenced sample consisted of PBMCs. These receptor sequences come from a woman under 30 in good health.

The chain combines TRBV28 with TRBJ2-4; no definite D call. The CDR3 loop spans 14 amino acids. CDR1 and CDR2 from the germline V gene are MDHEN and SYDVKM. V lost 2 bases to trimming and J lost 7 bases, with 12 bases between them. This chain's CDR3 is CASSLSGNLNIQYF. The CDR3 DNA reads as TGTGCCAGCAGTTTAAGTGGCAATCTCAACATTCAGTACTTC.

This clonotype was detected a few times. The V and J genes are TRBV7-2 and TRBJ1-3; tentatively, D is TRBD1 (6 bases). Germline CDR1 reads SGHTA; CDR2 reads FQGNSA. The CDR3 contains 12 residues. The V end was cut by 11 bases, the J end by 4 bases, with 12 bases between. The CDR3 DNA sequence: TGTGCCGTTGGGGGCCCCGGAAACACCATATATTTT. This codes for CAVGGPGNTIYF.

This chain joins TRBV28 and TRBJ2-2, with D possibly matching TRBD2 (6 bases). Looked up from germline, CDR1 is MDHEN and CDR2 is SYDVKM. V was trimmed by 2 bases and J by 4 bases, leaving 11 bases between them. CDR3 length: 15 residues. CDR3 sequence reads: CASSLGGTATGELFF. In nucleotides, the CDR3 is TGTGCCAGCAGTTTAGGGGGGACCGCCACCGGGGAGCTGTTTTTT.

This clonotype was found a few times. For the CDR3, the DNA is TGTGCCAGCAGTAAAAGCGAAGTCGGGAGCTCCTACAATGAGCAGTTCTTC. Amino acids: CASSKSEVGSSYNEQFF. The chain uses TRBV6-1 and TRBJ2-1; the D gene is possibly TRBD2 (6 bases). Trimming removed 5 bases from V and 0 bases from J, with 17 bases in between. This CDR3 contains 17 residues. Per germline, CDR1 MNHNS and CDR2 SASEGT.

This clonotype was recorded many times. The chain uses TRBV12-3 or TRBV12-4 and TRBJ2-1; TRBD2 might be the D (5 bases). CDR3 length equals 15 residues. V was clipped by 5 bases and J by 5 bases, with 16 bases between them. CDR3 DNA sequence: TGTGCCAGCAGTCCTACTAGACCCTCTGACAATGAGCAGTTCTTC. It encodes CASSPTRPSDNEQFF.

This clonotype turned up a few times. This rearrangement joins TRBV11-2 to TRBJ2-3; 13 bases are a match to TRBD2. The CDR3 is 18 amino acids. V shed 5 bases and J 4 bases; nucleotides not matched to a gene: 12. Germline values: CDR1 SGHAT, CDR2 FQNNGV. As DNA, the CDR3 is TGTGCCAGCAGCACCCAAAAGACTAGCGGGAGGCTAGCAGATACGCAGTATTTT. It encodes CASSTQKTSGRLADTQYF.

This chain joins TRBV6-4 and TRBJ2-3; D not resolved. Germline V gene lookup returns CDR1 MRHNA and CDR2 SNTAGT. CDR3 length: 16 amino acids. V was clipped by 5 bases and J by 4 bases, with 19 bases between them. The chain's CDR3 is CASSLRLQRSADTQYF. CDR3 coding DNA: TGTGCCAGCAGTCTCCGACTTCAAAGGTCCGCAGATACGCAGTATTTT.

V gene TRBV20-1 combines with J gene TRBJ2-6; a weak D match, TRBD2 (5 bases). The CDR3 runs 16 residues. Germline V gene sequence: CDR1 DFQATT, CDR2 SNEGSKA (reference sequence). The ends were cut back, 3 bases at V and 2 bases at J, with 14 bases in the middle. CDR3 loop: CSASAFGETGANVLTF. The CDR3 nucleotides read TGCAGTGCTAGTGCTTTTGGGGAGACTGGGGCCAACGTCCTGACTTTC.

A single count supports this clonotype. This chain uses TRBV3-1 with TRBJ2-7; no definite D call. Germline CDR1 LGHDT, CDR2 YNNKEL (reference sequence). The CDR3 length is 15 residues. V lost 0 bases and J lost 1, with 10 bases in between. For the CDR3, the DNA is TGTGCCAGCAGCCAAGATTTTGGGCAGTCCTACGAGCAGTACTTC. Amino acids: CASSQDFGQSYEQYF.

The genes are TRBV20-1 and TRBJ2-3; 11 nucleotides match TRBD2. The CDR3 covers 18 residues. V was pared by 3 bases and J by 8 bases, with 19 bases of the junction left unmatched. Looked up from germline, CDR1 is DFQATT and CDR2 is SNEGSKA (reference sequence). CDR3 DNA: TGCAGTGCTAGGTCCCTTTACACCGGGACTAGCGGTTCGGGTACGCAGTATTTT. This gives the protein CSARSLYTGTSGSGTQYF.

The chain employs TRBV4-1 and TRBJ1-2, with a weak D call TRBD1 (5 bases). The length of the CDR3 is 15 residues. V was cut by 0 bases and J by 4 bases, with 12 bases left in between. From germline, CDR1 is MGHRA and CDR2 YSYEKL. The CDR3 region is CASSQDMGTPYGYTF. The DNA of the CDR3 is TGCGCCAGCAGCCAAGATATGGGGACTCCCTATGGCTACACCTTC.

The chain has TRBV5-1 and TRBJ2-7; a weak D match, TRBD1 (6 bases). V was shortened by 5 bases and J by 3 bases, with 15 bases between the two germline ends. Germline V gene data show CDR1 as SGHRS and CDR2 as YFSETQ. CDR3 length: 14 residues. CDR3: CASSWDNPLYEQYF. CDR3 DNA sequence: TGCGCCAGCAGTTGGGACAACCCTCTCTACGAGCAGTACTTC.

This clonotype came up a few times. The genes are TRBV11-2 and TRBJ2-7; the match to TRBD2 covers 12 bases. In germline, CDR1 is SGHAT, CDR2 FQNNGV. The CDR3 extends over 15 amino acids. With V trimmed by 5 bases and J by 4 bases, 6 bases remained unmatched. The CDR3 protein is CASSLETSGRYEQYF. In DNA form, the CDR3 reads TGTGCCAGCAGCCTCGAGACTAGCGGGAGATACGAGCAGTACTTC.

The table lists this clonotype with many counts. The chain is built from TRBV5-1 and TRBJ2-3, with a tentative D call TRBD1 (6 bases). V lost 6 bases, J lost 1 base, and 15 bases lay in between. The length of the CDR3 is 15 residues. The germline V gene has CDR1 SGHRS and CDR2 YFSETQ. CDR3 sequence: CASTAQTGRTDTQYF. DNA of the CDR3: TGCGCCAGCACGGCTCAAACAGGGCGCACAGATACGCAGTATTTT. The full variable domain, with the rest looked up from reference TRBV5-1 and TRBJ2-3, is KAGVTQTPRYLIKTRGQQVTLSCSPISGHRSVSWYQQTPGQGLQFLFEYFSETQRNKGNFPGRFSGRQFSNSRSEMNVSTLELGDSALYLCASTAQTGRTDTQYFGPGTRLTVL.

This clonotype was seen only a few times. V is TRBV6-5 and J is TRBJ1-2, with 12 positions matching TRBD1. This CDR3 region has 16 residues. Germline-derived CDR1 and CDR2 are MNHEY and SVGAGI. V shed 4 bases, J shed 5 bases, and the junction held 8 bases outside the gene matches. CDR3 nucleotide sequence: TGTGCCAGCAGTTCTCCTCCGGGACAGGGGGCGTATGGCTACACCTTC. It yields the protein CASSSPPGQGAYGYTF.

This clonotype was detected a few times. The rearrangement uses TRBV20-1 and TRBJ2-1; D not resolved. This CDR3 has 13 amino acids. Germline V gene data show CDR1 as DFQATT and CDR2 as SNEGSKA (reference sequence). V lost 0 bases to trimming and J lost 6 bases, with 9 bases between them. The CDR3 here is CSARDGQPNEQFF. DNA of the CDR3: TGCAGTGCTAGAGATGGGCAGCCCAATGAGCAGTTCTTC.

This clonotype was counted ten times or more. CDR3 sequence reads: CASSNDWTGRNEQFF. The CDR3 DNA is TGTGCCAGCAGTAACGATTGGACAGGTCGGAATGAGCAGTTCTTC. The V gene is TRBV7-9, the J gene TRBJ2-1; TRBD1 matches 7 bases. Trimming removed 6 bases from V and 7 bases from J; junction bases left unmatched: 12. Germline CDR1 and CDR2: SEHNR and FQNEAQ (reference sequence). CDR3 size: 15 residues.

In this sample, this clonotype turned up a few times. The chain employs TRBV20-1 and TRBJ2-7, with a possible D match to TRBD2 (6 bases). Germline CDR1 reads DFQATT; CDR2 reads SNEGSKA (reference sequence). This CDR3 is built from 15 residues. V was trimmed by 0 bases and J by 6 bases, leaving 18 bases between them. Here the CDR3 reads CSARDWRARRVEQYF. The CDR3 DNA reads as TGCAGTGCTAGAGATTGGAGGGCCAGGAGGGTCGAGCAGTACTTC.

This rearrangement joins TRBV13 to TRBJ1-2, with 8 bases aligning to TRBD1. The CDR3 consists of 15 residues. Per germline, CDR1 PRHDT and CDR2 FYEKMQ (reference sequence). V was pared by 0 bases and J by 2 bases, with 2 bases of the junction left unmatched. The CDR3 here is CASSLGSGGNYGYTF. In nucleotides, the CDR3 is TGTGCCAGCAGCTTAGGCTCAGGGGGCAACTATGGCTACACCTTC.

This rearrangement joins TRBV28 to TRBJ1-2; a weak D match, TRBD1 (6 bases). V was cut by 7 bases and J by 6 bases, with 15 bases left in between. This CDR3 is 13 amino acids long. The germline V gene encodes CDR1 MDHEN and CDR2 SYDVKM. The CDR3 sequence is CASIRNTGNGYTF. The CDR3 nucleotides are TGTGCCAGCATCAGAAACACAGGGAATGGCTACACCTTC.

This clonotype was found a few times. The chain carries TRBV7-8 and TRBJ2-1, with 7 positions matching TRBD2. V dropped 4 bases and J dropped 4; count of bases not matched to a gene: 7. The germline V gene encodes CDR1 SGHVS and CDR2 FQNEAQ. The CDR3 is made up of 15 amino acids. CDR3 bases: TGTGCCAGCAGCTCGTGGGAGGGCCAGTACAATGAGCAGTTCTTC. It codes for CASSSWEGQYNEQFF.

This chain uses TRBV24-1 with TRBJ2-1; TRBD2 matches at 8 bases. The CDR3 totals 16 residues. Germline CDR1 reads KGHDR; CDR2 reads SFDVKD. The ends lost 6 bases at V and 5 bases at J; junction bases unmatched: 11. The DNA of the CDR3 is TGTGCCACCAGTCTAGCGGGTGCGGGAATAGACAATGAGCAGTTCTTC. It is translated as CATSLAGAGIDNEQFF.

This clonotype showed up just a few times. The rearrangement uses TRBV7-2 and TRBJ1-6; D might be TRBD1 (6 bases). Per germline, CDR1 SGHTA and CDR2 FQGNSA. This CDR3 is 15 amino acids long. V was shortened by 5 bases and J by 9 bases, with 17 bases between the two germline ends. CDR3 sequence reads: CASSEDRFRGSPLHF. In DNA form, the CDR3 reads TGTGCCAGCAGCGAAGACAGGTTCAGGGGTTCACCCCTCCACTTT.